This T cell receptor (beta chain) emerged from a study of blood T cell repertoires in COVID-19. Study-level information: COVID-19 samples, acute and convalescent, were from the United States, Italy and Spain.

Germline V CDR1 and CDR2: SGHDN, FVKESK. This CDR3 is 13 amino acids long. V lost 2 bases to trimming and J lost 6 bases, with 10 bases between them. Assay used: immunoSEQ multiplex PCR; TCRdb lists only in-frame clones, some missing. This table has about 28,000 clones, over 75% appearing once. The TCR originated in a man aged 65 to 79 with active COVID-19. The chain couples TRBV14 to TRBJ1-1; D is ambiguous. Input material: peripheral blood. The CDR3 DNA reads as TGTGCCAGCAGCCAATCAGGCGGGGCTGAAGCTTTCTTT. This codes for CASSQSGGAEAFF.